These T cell receptor beta chains were read from a single sample in a study of T cell responses to AZD1222 COVID-19 vaccine. Method: immunoSEQ multiplex PCR; TCRdb's copy keeps in-frame clones and lacks some. Here the sample spans roughly 97,000 clones, 80% to 90% being singletons. The sample here was peripheral blood, taken on day 0 of AZD1222 vaccination. Every receptor here comes from an adult in good health. CDR3s include the opening cysteine and the closing phenylalanine or tryptophan. The D gene is left open where the match is weak. A row's size may be missing; if present it is once, few, many or a size class.

clone size: -
D gene: TRBD1
CDR3 length: 15
J gene: TRBJ2-3
V gene: TRBV6-2/TRBV6-3
CDR3 protein: CASSPTGPLTDTQYF
CDR3 DNA: TGTGCCAGCAGCCCGACAGGGCCGCTCACAGATACGCAGTATTTT

clone size: -
D gene: -
CDR3 length: 14
J gene: TRBJ1-5
V gene: TRBV6-5
CDR3 protein: CATKTQERNQPQHF
CDR3 DNA: TGTGCCACAAAGACACAGGAGCGCAATCAGCCCCAGCATTTT

clone size: -
D gene: -
CDR3 length: 16
J gene: TRBJ2-7
V gene: TRBV3-1/TRBV3-2
CDR3 protein: CASSQELGTVSYEQYF
CDR3 DNA: TGTGCCAGCAGCCAAGAGTTAGGGACGGTTTCCTACGAGCAGTACTTC

clone size: -
D gene: TRBD1
CDR3 length: 17
J gene: TRBJ1-6
V gene: TRBV18
CDR3 protein: CASSRDSLSSYNSPLHF
CDR3 DNA: TGTGCCAGCTCACGGGACAGTCTGAGCTCCTATAATTCACCCCTCCACTTT

clone size: -
D gene: TRBD1
CDR3 length: 12
J gene: TRBJ1-4
V gene: TRBV9
CDR3 protein: CADRGTNEKLFF
CDR3 DNA: TGTGCCGACAGGGGGACTAATGAAAAACTGTTTTTT

clone size: -
D gene: TRBD1
CDR3 length: 15
J gene: TRBJ1-2
V gene: TRBV11-2
CDR3 protein: CASSAGQGFNYGYTF
CDR3 DNA: TGTGCCAGCAGCGCCGGACAGGGATTTAACTATGGCTACACCTTC

clone size: -
D gene: -
CDR3 length: 15
J gene: TRBJ1-1
V gene: TRBV6-1
CDR3 protein: CASSEETGGNTEAFF
CDR3 DNA: TGTGCCAGCAGTGAAGAAACTGGGGGCAATACTGAAGCTTTCTTT

clone size: -
D gene: -
CDR3 length: 12
J gene: TRBJ2-3
V gene: TRBV19
CDR3 protein: CASSIGGDTQYF
CDR3 DNA: TGTGCCAGTAGTATAGGGGGGGATACGCAGTATTTT

clone size: -
D gene: -
CDR3 length: 13
J gene: TRBJ2-3
V gene: TRBV19
CDR3 protein: CATRRGTTDTQYF
CDR3 DNA: TGTGCCACTAGAAGAGGGACCACAGATACGCAGTATTTT

clone size: -
D gene: -
CDR3 length: 15
J gene: TRBJ1-4
V gene: TRBV5-4
CDR3 protein: CASSLEGLNNEKLFF
CDR3 DNA: TGTGCCAGCAGCCTTGAGGGCTTAAATAATGAAAAACTGTTTTTT

clone size: -
D gene: -
CDR3 length: 14
J gene: TRBJ2-6
V gene: TRBV5-1
CDR3 protein: CASSQDSGANVLTF
CDR3 DNA: TGCGCCAGCAGCCAGGACTCTGGGGCCAACGTCCTGACTTTC

clone size: -
D gene: TRBD2
CDR3 length: 18
J gene: TRBJ2-1
V gene: TRBV19
CDR3 protein: CASSIGLAGGRGYNEQFF
CDR3 DNA: TGTGCCAGTAGTATTGGACTAGCGGGAGGGCGAGGTTACAATGAGCAGTTCTTC

clone size: -
D gene: TRBD2
CDR3 length: 14
J gene: TRBJ2-2
V gene: TRBV19
CDR3 protein: CASRGLAGGRELFF
CDR3 DNA: TGTGCCAGTAGAGGACTAGCGGGAGGCAGGGAGCTGTTTTTT

clone size: -
D gene: -
CDR3 length: 17
J gene: TRBJ2-4
V gene: TRBV6-2/TRBV6-3
CDR3 protein: CASSYGPLSGAKNIQYF
CDR3 DNA: TGTGCCAGCAGTTACGGGCCTCTCTCCGGAGCCAAAAACATTCAGTACTTC

clone size: -
D gene: -
CDR3 length: 13
J gene: TRBJ2-7
V gene: TRBV7-8
CDR3 protein: CASSFQGRYEQYF
CDR3 DNA: TGTGCCAGCAGCTTTCAGGGGCGGTACGAGCAGTACTTC

clone size: -
D gene: -
CDR3 length: 13
J gene: TRBJ1-2
V gene: TRBV28
CDR3 protein: CASSLGRSYGYTF
CDR3 DNA: TGTGCCAGCAGTTTAGGGCGGTCCTATGGCTACACCTTC

clone size: -
D gene: -
CDR3 length: 14
J gene: TRBJ2-7
V gene: TRBV14
CDR3 protein: CASSQTIQGKEQYF
CDR3 DNA: TGTGCCAGCAGCCAAACGATCCAGGGCAAGGAGCAGTACTTC

clone size: -
D gene: -
CDR3 length: 12
J gene: TRBJ2-5
V gene: TRBV3-1/TRBV3-2
CDR3 protein: CASSQDLGTQYF
CDR3 DNA: TGTGCCAGCAGCCAAGATCTGGGGACCCAGTACTTC

clone size: -
D gene: -
CDR3 length: 13
J gene: TRBJ1-4
V gene: TRBV6-1
CDR3 protein: CASSEFASEKLFF
CDR3 DNA: TGTGCCAGCAGTGAATTTGCAAGTGAAAAACTGTTTTTT

clone size: -
D gene: TRBD1
CDR3 length: 14
J gene: TRBJ1-5
V gene: TRBV6-2/TRBV6-3
CDR3 protein: CASSTGTGGQPQHF
CDR3 DNA: TGTGCCAGCAGTACCGGGACAGGAGGTCAGCCCCAGCATTTT

clone size: -
D gene: -
CDR3 length: 13
J gene: TRBJ2-7
V gene: TRBV7-9
CDR3 protein: CASSRVDNYEQYF
CDR3 DNA: TGTGCCAGCAGCCGGGTGGACAACTACGAGCAGTACTTC

clone size: few
D gene: -
CDR3 length: 15
J gene: TRBJ2-7
V gene: TRBV10-3
CDR3 protein: CAISEGQGGYYEQYF
CDR3 DNA: TGTGCCATCAGTGAGGGTCAGGGGGGTTACTACGAGCAGTACTTC

clone size: -
D gene: -
CDR3 length: 17
J gene: TRBJ2-2
V gene: TRBV18
CDR3 protein: CASSPRVSEKNTGELFF
CDR3 DNA: TGTGCCAGCTCACCAAGGGTCTCAGAAAAAAACACCGGGGAGCTGTTTTTT

clone size: -
D gene: -
CDR3 length: 17
J gene: TRBJ1-1
V gene: TRBV28
CDR3 protein: CASSLFTGLTMNTEAFF
CDR3 DNA: TGTGCCAGCAGTTTGTTCACAGGGCTAACTATGAACACTGAAGCTTTCTTT

clone size: few
D gene: TRBD2
CDR3 length: 12
J gene: TRBJ2-7
V gene: TRBV7-2
CDR3 protein: CASSLSASGTFF
CDR3 DNA: TGTGCCAGCAGCTTATCGGCTAGCGGGACGTTCTTC

clone size: -
D gene: -
CDR3 length: 15
J gene: TRBJ1-1
V gene: TRBV28
CDR3 protein: CASSSLGRRNTEAFF
CDR3 DNA: TGTGCCAGCAGTTCTTTAGGACGCCGGAACACTGAAGCTTTCTTT

clone size: -
D gene: -
CDR3 length: 12
J gene: TRBJ1-5
V gene: TRBV7-9
CDR3 protein: CASSLVGEAQHF
CDR3 DNA: TGTGCCAGCAGCTTAGTTGGGGAGGCCCAGCATTTT

clone size: -
D gene: TRBD1
CDR3 length: 15
J gene: TRBJ2-7
V gene: TRBV7-2
CDR3 protein: CASRKSGTDAYEQYF
CDR3 DNA: TGTGCCAGCAGAAAGTCCGGGACAGATGCCTACGAGCAGTACTTC

clone size: -
D gene: -
CDR3 length: 14
J gene: TRBJ1-5
V gene: TRBV6-2/TRBV6-3
CDR3 protein: CASSYSGRSQPQHF
CDR3 DNA: TGTGCCAGCAGTTACTCGGGTCGAAGTCAGCCCCAGCATTTT

clone size: -
D gene: -
CDR3 length: 15
J gene: TRBJ2-7
V gene: TRBV4-3
CDR3 protein: CASSQDWAASYEQYF
CDR3 DNA: TGCGCCAGCAGCCAAGATTGGGCGGCCTCCTACGAGCAGTACTTC

clone size: -
D gene: -
CDR3 length: 14
J gene: TRBJ2-7
V gene: TRBV6-2/TRBV6-3
CDR3 protein: CASSPRQEGDEQYF
CDR3 DNA: TGTGCCAGCAGTCCCCGACAGGAAGGAGACGAGCAGTACTTC

clone size: -
D gene: -
CDR3 length: 13
J gene: TRBJ2-5
V gene: TRBV18
CDR3 protein: CASSPPGEETQYF
CDR3 DNA: TGTGCCAGCTCACCACCCGGGGAAGAGACCCAGTACTTC

clone size: -
D gene: -
CDR3 length: 15
J gene: TRBJ2-2
V gene: TRBV19
CDR3 protein: CASSPRRGDTGELFF
CDR3 DNA: TGTGCCAGTAGTCCCCGCAGGGGAGACACCGGGGAGCTGTTTTTT

clone size: -
D gene: TRBD2
CDR3 length: 16
J gene: TRBJ2-2
V gene: TRBV11-3
CDR3 protein: CASSGLAGGNTGELFF
CDR3 DNA: TGTGCCAGCAGCGGACTAGCGGGAGGAAACACCGGGGAGCTGTTTTTT

clone size: -
D gene: -
CDR3 length: 16
J gene: TRBJ2-7
V gene: TRBV9
CDR3 protein: CASSVGWGAGTYEQYF
CDR3 DNA: TGTGCCAGCAGCGTAGGTTGGGGGGCAGGAACCTACGAGCAGTACTTC

clone size: -
D gene: -
CDR3 length: 13
J gene: TRBJ1-1
V gene: TRBV5-5
CDR3 protein: CASSYVLDTEAFF
CDR3 DNA: TGTGCCAGCAGCTACGTTTTGGACACTGAAGCTTTCTTT

clone size: -
D gene: -
CDR3 length: 13
J gene: TRBJ2-2
V gene: TRBV6-4
CDR3 protein: CASSATVPGELFF
CDR3 DNA: TGTGCCAGCAGTGCTACAGTGCCCGGGGAGCTGTTTTTT

clone size: -
D gene: TRBD2
CDR3 length: 14
J gene: TRBJ2-3
V gene: TRBV29-1
CDR3 protein: CSGRERTSTDTQYF
CDR3 DNA: TGCAGTGGGCGGGAGCGTACTAGCACAGATACGCAGTATTTT

clone size: -
D gene: -
CDR3 length: 15
J gene: TRBJ1-2
V gene: TRBV28
CDR3 protein: CASSLTAADDYGYTF
CDR3 DNA: TGTGCCAGCAGTTTGACGGCAGCCGACGACTATGGCTACACCTTC

clone size: -
D gene: -
CDR3 length: 13
J gene: TRBJ1-2
V gene: TRBV7-9
CDR3 protein: CASSLSQGYGYTF
CDR3 DNA: TGTGCCAGCAGCTTATCCCAGGGTTATGGCTACACCTTC

clone size: -
D gene: TRBD1
CDR3 length: 15
J gene: TRBJ2-2
V gene: TRBV7-9
CDR3 protein: CASSLGQGATGELFF
CDR3 DNA: TGTGCCAGCAGCTTAGGACAGGGTGCTACCGGGGAGCTGTTTTTT

clone size: -
D gene: -
CDR3 length: 12
J gene: TRBJ1-2
V gene: TRBV7-2
CDR3 protein: CASSLSGAGYTF
CDR3 DNA: TGTGCCAGCAGCTTATCGGGGGCTGGCTACACCTTC

clone size: -
D gene: -
CDR3 length: 14
J gene: TRBJ1-2
V gene: TRBV7-2
CDR3 protein: CASSSRTANYGYTF
CDR3 DNA: TGTGCCAGCAGCTCCCGGACAGCTAACTATGGCTACACCTTC

clone size: -
D gene: -
CDR3 length: 12
J gene: TRBJ1-2
V gene: TRBV29-1
CDR3 protein: CSVDEINYGYTF
CDR3 DNA: TGCAGCGTTGACGAGATTAACTATGGCTACACCTTC

clone size: -
D gene: TRBD1
CDR3 length: 16
J gene: TRBJ1-6
V gene: TRBV18
CDR3 protein: CASSLQSGTANSPLHF
CDR3 DNA: TGTGCCAGCTCACTCCAATCCGGGACAGCTAATTCACCCCTCCACTTT

clone size: -
D gene: TRBD2
CDR3 length: 17
J gene: TRBJ2-1
V gene: TRBV19
CDR3 protein: CASSKRLAGASYNEQFF
CDR3 DNA: TGTGCCAGTAGTAAACGACTAGCGGGAGCCTCCTACAATGAGCAGTTCTTC

clone size: few
D gene: -
CDR3 length: 20
J gene: TRBJ2-1
V gene: TRBV12-5
CDR3 protein: CASGSTLTEPGPRTYNEQFF
CDR3 DNA: TGTGCTAGTGGTTCCACCTTGACGGAGCCGGGACCGCGGACATACAATGAGCAGTTCTTC

clone size: -
D gene: -
CDR3 length: 15
J gene: TRBJ2-6
V gene: TRBV7-2
CDR3 protein: CASSLGPSGANVLTF
CDR3 DNA: TGTGCCAGCAGCTTAGGGCCCTCTGGGGCCAACGTCCTGACTTTC

clone size: few
D gene: TRBD1
CDR3 length: 14
J gene: TRBJ1-6
V gene: TRBV4-1
CDR3 protein: CASSRTGGWDPLHF
CDR3 DNA: TGCGCCAGCAGTCGAACAGGGGGCTGGGACCCCCTCCACTTT

clone size: -
D gene: TRBD2
CDR3 length: 13
J gene: TRBJ2-5
V gene: TRBV19
CDR3 protein: CATRTSGAGTQYF
CDR3 DNA: TGTGCCACCCGGACTAGCGGGGCGGGGACCCAGTACTTC

clone size: -
D gene: TRBD2
CDR3 length: 16
J gene: TRBJ2-1
V gene: TRBV30
CDR3 protein: CAWSVPGLASYNEQFF
CDR3 DNA: TGTGCCTGGAGTGTACCGGGACTAGCGTCCTACAATGAGCAGTTCTTC

clone size: -
D gene: TRBD1
CDR3 length: 15
J gene: TRBJ1-1
V gene: TRBV2
CDR3 protein: CASIRMGQGFPEAFF
CDR3 DNA: TGTGCCAGCATTAGGATGGGACAGGGTTTCCCTGAAGCTTTCTTT

clone size: -
D gene: TRBD1
CDR3 length: 12
J gene: TRBJ2-1
V gene: TRBV6-5
CDR3 protein: CAIPGQGTEQFF
CDR3 DNA: TGTGCCATTCCGGGACAGGGGACTGAGCAGTTCTTC

clone size: -
D gene: -
CDR3 length: 15
J gene: TRBJ2-3
V gene: TRBV9
CDR3 protein: CASSVYGGSTDTQYF
CDR3 DNA: TGTGCCAGCAGCGTATACGGGGGAAGCACAGATACGCAGTATTTT